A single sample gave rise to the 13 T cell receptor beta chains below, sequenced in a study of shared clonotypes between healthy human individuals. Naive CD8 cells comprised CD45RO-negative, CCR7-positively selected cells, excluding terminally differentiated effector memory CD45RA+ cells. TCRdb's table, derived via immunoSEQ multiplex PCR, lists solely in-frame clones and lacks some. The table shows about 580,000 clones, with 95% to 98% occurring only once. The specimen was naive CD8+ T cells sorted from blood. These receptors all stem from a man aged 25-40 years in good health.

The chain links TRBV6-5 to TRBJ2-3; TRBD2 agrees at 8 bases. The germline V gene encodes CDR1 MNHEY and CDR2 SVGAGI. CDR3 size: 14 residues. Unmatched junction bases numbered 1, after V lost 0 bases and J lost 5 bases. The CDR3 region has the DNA TGTGCCAGCAGTTACTCTCTAGCGGGAGATACGCAGTATTTT. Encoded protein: CASSYSLAGDTQYF.

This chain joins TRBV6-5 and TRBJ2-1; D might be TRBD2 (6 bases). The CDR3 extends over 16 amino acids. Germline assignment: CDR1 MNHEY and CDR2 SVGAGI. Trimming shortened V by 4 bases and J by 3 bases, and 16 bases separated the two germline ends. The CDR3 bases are TGTGCCAGCAGTTCCCAGGACGCGCGGGGCTACAATGAGCAGTTCTTC. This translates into CASSSQDARGYNEQFF.

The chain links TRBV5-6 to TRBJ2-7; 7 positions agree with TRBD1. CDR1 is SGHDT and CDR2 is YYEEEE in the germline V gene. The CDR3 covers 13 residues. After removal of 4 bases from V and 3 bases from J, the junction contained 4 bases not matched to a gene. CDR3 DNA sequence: TGTGCCAGCAGCAACACAGGGGTCTACGAGCAGTACTTC. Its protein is CASSNTGVYEQYF. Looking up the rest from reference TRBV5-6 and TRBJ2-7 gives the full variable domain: DAGVTQSPTHLIKTRGQQVTLRCSPKSGHDTVSWYQQALGQGPQFIFQYYEEEERQRGNFPDRFSGHQFPNYSSELNVNALLLGDSALYLCASSNTGVYEQYFGPGTRLTVT.

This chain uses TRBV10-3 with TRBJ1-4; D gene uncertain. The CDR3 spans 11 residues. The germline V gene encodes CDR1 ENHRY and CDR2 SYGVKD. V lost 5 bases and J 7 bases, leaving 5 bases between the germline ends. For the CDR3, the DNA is TGTGCCATCAGTCCCATTGAAAAACTGTTTTTT. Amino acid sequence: CAISPIEKLFF.

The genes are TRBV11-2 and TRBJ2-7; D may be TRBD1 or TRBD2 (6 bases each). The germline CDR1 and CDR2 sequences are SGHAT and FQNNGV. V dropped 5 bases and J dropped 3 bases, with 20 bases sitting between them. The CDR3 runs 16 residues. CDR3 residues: CASSMSRGTLFYEQYF. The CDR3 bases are TGTGCCAGCAGCATGTCCCGCGGGACACTCTTCTACGAGCAGTACTTC.

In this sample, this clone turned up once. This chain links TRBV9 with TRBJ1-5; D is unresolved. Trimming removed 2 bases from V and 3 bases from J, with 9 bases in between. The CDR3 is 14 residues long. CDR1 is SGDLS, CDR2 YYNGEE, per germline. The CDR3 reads CASSVGSHNQPQHF. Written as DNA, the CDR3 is TGTGCCAGCAGCGTGGGCAGCCACAATCAGCCCCAGCATTTT.

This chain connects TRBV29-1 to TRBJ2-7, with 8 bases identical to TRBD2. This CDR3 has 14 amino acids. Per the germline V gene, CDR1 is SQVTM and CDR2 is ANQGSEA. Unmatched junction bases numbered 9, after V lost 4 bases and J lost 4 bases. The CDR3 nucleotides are TGCAGCGTTGTTGAGCGGGAGTTAGGTTACGAGCAGTACTTC. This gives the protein CSVVERELGYEQYF.

The CDR3 DNA reads as TGTGCCAGCAGCTTAGGTCCGAGACTAGTAGATACGCAGTATTTT. Encoded protein: CASSLGPRLVDTQYF. V is TRBV7-8 and J is TRBJ2-3; D is perhaps TRBD2 (6 bases). The V gene lost 1 base and the J gene lost 5 bases, with 13 bases spanning the gap. The CDR3 totals 15 residues. Germline V lookup: CDR1 SGHVS, CDR2 FQNEAQ.

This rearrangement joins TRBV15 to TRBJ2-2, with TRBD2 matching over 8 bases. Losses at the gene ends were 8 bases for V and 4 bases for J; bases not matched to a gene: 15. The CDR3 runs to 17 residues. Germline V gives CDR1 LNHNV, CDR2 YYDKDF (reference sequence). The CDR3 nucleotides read TGTGCCACCGCGTACCCACCTTTGGCGGGAGGCACCGGGGAGCTGTTTTTT. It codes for CATAYPPLAGGTGELFF.

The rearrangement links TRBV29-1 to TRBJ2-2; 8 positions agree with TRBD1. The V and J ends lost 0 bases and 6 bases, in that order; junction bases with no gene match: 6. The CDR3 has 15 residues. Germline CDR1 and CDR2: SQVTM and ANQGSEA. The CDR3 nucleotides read TGCAGCGTTGAAGATTGGAACAGGGGGTCCGGGGAGCTGTTTTTT. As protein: CSVEDWNRGSGELFF.

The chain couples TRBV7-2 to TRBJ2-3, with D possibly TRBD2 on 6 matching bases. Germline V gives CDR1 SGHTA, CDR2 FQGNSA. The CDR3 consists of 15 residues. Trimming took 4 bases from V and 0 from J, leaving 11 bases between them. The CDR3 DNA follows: TGTGCCAGCAGCTGGGGGGTAAGGAGCACAGATACGCAGTATTTT. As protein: CASSWGVRSTDTQYF.

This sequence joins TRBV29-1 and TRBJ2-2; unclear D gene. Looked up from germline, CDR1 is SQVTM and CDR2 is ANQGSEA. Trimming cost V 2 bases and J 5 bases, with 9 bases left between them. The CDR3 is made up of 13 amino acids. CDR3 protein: CSVETGLTGELFF. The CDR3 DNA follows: TGCAGCGTTGAAACTGGGCTGACCGGGGAGCTGTTTTTT.

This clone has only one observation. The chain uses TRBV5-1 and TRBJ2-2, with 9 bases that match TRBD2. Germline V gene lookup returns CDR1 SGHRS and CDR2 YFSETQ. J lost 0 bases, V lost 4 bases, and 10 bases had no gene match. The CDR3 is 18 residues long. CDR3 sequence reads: CASSPAVLAGANTGELFF. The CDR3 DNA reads TGCGCCAGCAGCCCCGCCGTTTTAGCGGGGGCGAACACCGGGGAGCTGTTTTTT. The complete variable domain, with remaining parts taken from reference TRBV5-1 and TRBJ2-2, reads KAGVTQTPRYLIKTRGQQVTLSCSPISGHRSVSWYQQTPGQGLQFLFEYFSETQRNKGNFPGRFSGRQFSNSRSEMNVSTLELGDSALYLCASSPAVLAGANTGELFFGEGSRLTVL.